Here is one T cell receptor beta chain with its context. These data originate in a study of identical twins. The germline gives CDR1 DFQATT, CDR2 SNEGSKA (reference sequence). CDR3 length: 14 amino acids. V lost 0 bases, J lost 5 bases, and 4 bases stayed unmatched. TCRdb fed the 5' RACE reads into MiXCR, producing one record per CDR3 protein. This table has a few hundred thousand distinct CDR3 sequences, over 12% appearing once. The sample also formed part of further work on yellow fever vaccine responses in identical twins.

This clonotype was obtained from a woman aged 18-29 years in good health. The chain has TRBV20-1 and TRBJ2-5, with 9 bases that match TRBD2. The sequenced material came from CD4+ T cells sorted from blood. The CDR3 DNA reads as TGCAGTGCTAGAGATGCGGGAGGGCCGGAGACCCAGTACTTC. Translation gives CSARDAGGPETQYF.